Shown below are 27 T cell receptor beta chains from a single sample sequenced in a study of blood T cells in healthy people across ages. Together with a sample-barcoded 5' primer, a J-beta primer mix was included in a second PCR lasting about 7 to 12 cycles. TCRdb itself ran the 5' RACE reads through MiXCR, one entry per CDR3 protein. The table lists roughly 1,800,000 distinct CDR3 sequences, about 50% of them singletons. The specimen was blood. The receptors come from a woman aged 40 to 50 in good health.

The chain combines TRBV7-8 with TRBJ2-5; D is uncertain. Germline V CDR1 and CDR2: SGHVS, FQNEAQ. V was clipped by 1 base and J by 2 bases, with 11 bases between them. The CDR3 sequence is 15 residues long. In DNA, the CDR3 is TGTGCCAGCAGCTTAGACCCTTCCAGGCAAGAGACCCAGTACTTC. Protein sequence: CASSLDPSRQETQYF.

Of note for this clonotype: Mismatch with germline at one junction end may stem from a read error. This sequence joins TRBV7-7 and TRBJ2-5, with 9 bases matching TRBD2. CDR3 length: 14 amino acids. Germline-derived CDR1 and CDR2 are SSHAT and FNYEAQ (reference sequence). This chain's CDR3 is CASSLAGDGETQYF. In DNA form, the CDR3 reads TGTGCTAGCAGCTTAGCGGGGGATGGCGAGACCCAGTACTTC.

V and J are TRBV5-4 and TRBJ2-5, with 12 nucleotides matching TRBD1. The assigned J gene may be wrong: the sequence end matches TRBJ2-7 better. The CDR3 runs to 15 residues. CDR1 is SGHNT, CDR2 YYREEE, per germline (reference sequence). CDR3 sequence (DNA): TGTGCCAGCAGCCCCGGGACAGGGGGCTACCGCGAGCAGTACTTC. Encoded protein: CASSPGTGGYREQYF.

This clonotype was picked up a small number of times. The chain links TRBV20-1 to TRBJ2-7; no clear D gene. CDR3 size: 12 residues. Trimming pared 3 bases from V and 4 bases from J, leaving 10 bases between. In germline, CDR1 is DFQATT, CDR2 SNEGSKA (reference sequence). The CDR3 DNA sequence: TGCAGTGCTAGCACGGTGGGGTACGAGCAGTACTTC. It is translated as CSASTVGYEQYF.

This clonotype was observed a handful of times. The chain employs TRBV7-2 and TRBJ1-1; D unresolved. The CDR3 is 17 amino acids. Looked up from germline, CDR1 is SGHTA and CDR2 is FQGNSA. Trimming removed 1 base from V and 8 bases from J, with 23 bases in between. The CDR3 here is CASSLVLPAKKATEAFF. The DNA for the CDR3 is TGTGCCAGCAGCTTAGTACTGCCAGCTAAAAAGGCTACCGAAGCTTTCTTT.

CDR3 residues: CASMGSGGNSGANVLTF. The CDR3, as DNA: TGTGCCAGCATGGGTAGCGGGGGGAACTCTGGGGCCAACGTCCTGACTTTC. The gene calls are TRBV28 and TRBJ2-6; 10 bases agree with TRBD2. This CDR3 spans 17 amino acids. Per germline, CDR1 MDHEN and CDR2 SYDVKM. Trimming took 7 bases from V and 0 from J; bases not matched to a gene: 6.

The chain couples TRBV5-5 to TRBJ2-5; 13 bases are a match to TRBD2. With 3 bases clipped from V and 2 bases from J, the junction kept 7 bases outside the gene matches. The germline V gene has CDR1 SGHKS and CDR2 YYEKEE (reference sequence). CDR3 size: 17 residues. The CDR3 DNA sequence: TGTGCCAGCAGCTCCAGACTAGCGGGGGGCCTTCAAGAGACCCAGTACTTC. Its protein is CASSSRLAGGLQETQYF.

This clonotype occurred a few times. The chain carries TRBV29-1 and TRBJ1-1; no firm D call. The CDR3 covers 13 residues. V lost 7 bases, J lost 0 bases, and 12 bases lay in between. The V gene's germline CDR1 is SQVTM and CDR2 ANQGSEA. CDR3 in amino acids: CSANPDLNTEAFF. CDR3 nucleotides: TGCAGCGCTAACCCGGACCTGAACACTGAAGCTTTCTTT.

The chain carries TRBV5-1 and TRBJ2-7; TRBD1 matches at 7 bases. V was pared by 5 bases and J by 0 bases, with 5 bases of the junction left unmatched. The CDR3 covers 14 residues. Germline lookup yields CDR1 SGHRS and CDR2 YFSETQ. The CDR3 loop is CASRQGLSSYEQYF. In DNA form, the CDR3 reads TGCGCCAGCAGACAGGGGCTCAGCTCCTACGAGCAGTACTTC.

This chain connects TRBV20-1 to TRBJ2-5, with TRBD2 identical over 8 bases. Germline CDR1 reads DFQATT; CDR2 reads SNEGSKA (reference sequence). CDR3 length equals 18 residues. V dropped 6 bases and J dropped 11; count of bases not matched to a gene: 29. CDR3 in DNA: TGCAGTGCCATTCCGGGACTAGGAAGTCTAAGGGCCTACAATGAGCAGTACTTC. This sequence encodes CSAIPGLGSLRAYNEQYF.

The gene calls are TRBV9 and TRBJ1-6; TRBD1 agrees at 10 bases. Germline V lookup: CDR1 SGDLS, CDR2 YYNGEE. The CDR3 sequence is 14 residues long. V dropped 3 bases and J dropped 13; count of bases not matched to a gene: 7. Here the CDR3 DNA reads TGTGCCAGCAGCGAGGGGGACAGGGGATGGCCCCTCCACTTT. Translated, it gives CASSEGDRGWPLHF.

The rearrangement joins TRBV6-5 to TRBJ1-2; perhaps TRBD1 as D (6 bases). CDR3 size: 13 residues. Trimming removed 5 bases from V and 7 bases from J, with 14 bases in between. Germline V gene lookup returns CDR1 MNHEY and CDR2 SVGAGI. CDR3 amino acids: CASSRGGARGYTF. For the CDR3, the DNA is TGTGCCAGCAGTAGGGGGGGGGCGCGTGGCTACACCTTC.

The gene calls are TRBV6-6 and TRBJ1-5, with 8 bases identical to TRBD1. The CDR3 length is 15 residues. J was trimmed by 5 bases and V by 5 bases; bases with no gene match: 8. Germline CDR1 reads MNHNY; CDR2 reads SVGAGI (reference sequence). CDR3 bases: TGTGCCAGCAGTGATTCCAGGGGGCCGTATCAGCCCCAGCATTTT. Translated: CASSDSRGPYQPQHF.

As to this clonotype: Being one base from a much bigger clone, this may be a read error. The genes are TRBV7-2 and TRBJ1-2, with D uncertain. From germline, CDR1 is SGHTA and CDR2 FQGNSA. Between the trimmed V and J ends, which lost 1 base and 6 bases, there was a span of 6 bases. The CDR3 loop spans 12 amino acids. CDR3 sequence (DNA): TGTGCCAGCAGCTTAGTCAGGAATGGCTACACCTTC. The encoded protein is CASSLVRNGYTF.

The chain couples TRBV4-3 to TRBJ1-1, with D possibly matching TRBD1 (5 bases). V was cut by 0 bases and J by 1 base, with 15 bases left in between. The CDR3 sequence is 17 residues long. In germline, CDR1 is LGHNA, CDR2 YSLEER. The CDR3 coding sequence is TGCGCCAGCAGCCAAGATCTGTGGGGGTCGACGAACACTGAAGCTTTCTTT. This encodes CASSQDLWGSTNTEAFF.

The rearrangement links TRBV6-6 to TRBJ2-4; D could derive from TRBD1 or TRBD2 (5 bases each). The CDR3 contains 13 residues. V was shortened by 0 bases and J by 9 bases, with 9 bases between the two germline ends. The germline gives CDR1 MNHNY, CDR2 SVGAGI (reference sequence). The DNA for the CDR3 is TGTGCCAGCAGTTACTCAACAGGAGGCATTCAGTACTTC. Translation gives CASSYSTGGIQYF.

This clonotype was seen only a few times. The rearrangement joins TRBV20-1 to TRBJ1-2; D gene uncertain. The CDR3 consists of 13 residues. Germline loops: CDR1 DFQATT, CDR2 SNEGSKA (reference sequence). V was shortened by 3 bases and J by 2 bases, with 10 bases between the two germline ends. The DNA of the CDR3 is TGCAGTGCTAGTTGGCAGGAGAACTATGGCTACACCTTC. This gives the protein CSASWQENYGYTF.

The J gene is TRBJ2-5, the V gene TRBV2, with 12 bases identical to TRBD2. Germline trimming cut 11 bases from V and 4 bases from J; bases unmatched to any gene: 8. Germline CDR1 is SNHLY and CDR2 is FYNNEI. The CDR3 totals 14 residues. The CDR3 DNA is TGTGCCGGCGAACCGGGACTAGCGGGAGAGACCCAGTACTTC. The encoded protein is CAGEPGLAGETQYF.

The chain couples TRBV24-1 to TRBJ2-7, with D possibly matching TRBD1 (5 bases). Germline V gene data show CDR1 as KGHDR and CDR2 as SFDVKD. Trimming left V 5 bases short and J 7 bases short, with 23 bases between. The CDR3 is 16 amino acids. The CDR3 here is CATSAVNPFPDNEQYF. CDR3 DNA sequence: TGTGCCACCAGTGCCGTCAACCCTTTTCCGGACAATGAGCAGTACTTC.

Here the CDR3 reads CSAAGSRGGIEQYF. The DNA for the CDR3 is TGCAGCGCCGCAGGATCCCGGGGGGGTATCGAGCAGTACTTC. The chain is built from TRBV29-1 and TRBJ2-5; 8 bases match TRBD2. Judging by the DNA end, TRBJ2-7 fits better; the J call may be wrong. The CDR3 runs 14 residues. Germline loops: CDR1 SQVTM, CDR2 ANQGSEA.

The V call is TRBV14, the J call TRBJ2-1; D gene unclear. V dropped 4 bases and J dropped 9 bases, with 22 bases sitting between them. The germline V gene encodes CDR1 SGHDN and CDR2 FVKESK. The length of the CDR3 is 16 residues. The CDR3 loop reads CASSRLSASLASEQFF. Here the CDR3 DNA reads TGTGCCAGCAGCCGTCTCTCCGCGTCCCTCGCTAGTGAGCAGTTCTTC.

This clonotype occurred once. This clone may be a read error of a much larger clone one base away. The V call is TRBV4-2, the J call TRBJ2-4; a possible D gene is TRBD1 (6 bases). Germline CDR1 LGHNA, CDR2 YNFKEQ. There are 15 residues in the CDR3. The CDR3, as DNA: TGTGCCAGCAGCCAAGATCCGCAGGGGAAAAACATTGAGTACTTC. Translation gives CASSQDPQGKNIEYF.

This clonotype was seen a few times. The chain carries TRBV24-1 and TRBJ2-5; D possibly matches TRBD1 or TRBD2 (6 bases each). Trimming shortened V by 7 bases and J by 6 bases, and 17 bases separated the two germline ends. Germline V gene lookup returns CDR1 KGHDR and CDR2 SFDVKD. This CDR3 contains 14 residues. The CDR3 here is CATSDSGGLKTQYF. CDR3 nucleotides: TGTGCCACCAGCGACTCCGGGGGCTTGAAGACCCAGTACTTC.

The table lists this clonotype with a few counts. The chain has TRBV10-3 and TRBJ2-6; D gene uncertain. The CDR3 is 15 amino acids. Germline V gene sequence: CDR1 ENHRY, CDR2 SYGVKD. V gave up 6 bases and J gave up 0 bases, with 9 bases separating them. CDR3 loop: CAIRGLLSGANVLTF. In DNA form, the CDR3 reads TGTGCCATCAGGGGCCTCCTCTCTGGGGCCAACGTCCTGACTTTC.

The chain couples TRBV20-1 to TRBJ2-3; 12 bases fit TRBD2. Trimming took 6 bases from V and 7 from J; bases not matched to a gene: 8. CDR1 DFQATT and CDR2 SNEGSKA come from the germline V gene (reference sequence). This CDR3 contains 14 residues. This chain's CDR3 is CSALRLAGDHTQYF. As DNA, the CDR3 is TGCAGTGCCCTCCGACTAGCGGGGGACCATACGCAGTATTTT.

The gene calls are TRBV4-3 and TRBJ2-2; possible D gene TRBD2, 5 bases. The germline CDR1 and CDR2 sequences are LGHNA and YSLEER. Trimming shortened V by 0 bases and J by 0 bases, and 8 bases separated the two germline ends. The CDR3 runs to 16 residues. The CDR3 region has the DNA TGCGCCAGCAGCCAAGATTACGGGGCGAACACCGGGGAGCTGTTTTTT. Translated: CASSQDYGANTGELFF.

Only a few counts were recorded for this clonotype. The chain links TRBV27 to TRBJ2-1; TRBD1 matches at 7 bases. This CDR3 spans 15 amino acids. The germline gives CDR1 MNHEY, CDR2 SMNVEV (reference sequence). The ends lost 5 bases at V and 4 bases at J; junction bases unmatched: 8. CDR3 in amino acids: CASSPTGTEYNEQFF. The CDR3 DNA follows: TGTGCCAGCAGTCCCACCGGGACAGAGTACAATGAGCAGTTCTTC.